The T cell receptor (beta chain) under discussion was sequenced for a study of shared clonotypes between healthy human individuals. About the study: CD8 memory received one plate per donor, CD8 naive two, CD4 memory three and CD4 naive three.

Assay used: immunoSEQ multiplex PCR; TCRdb lists only in-frame clones, some missing. The sample has about 380,000 clones, 90% to 97% seen once. This CDR3 has 13 residues. Germline lookup yields CDR1 SEHNR and CDR2 FQNEAQ (reference sequence). Trimming took 7 bases from V and 6 from J, leaving 13 bases between them. The sample consisted of memory CD8+ T cells sorted from blood. Noted subset: CD45RO+ cells pooled with CCR7-negative TemRA cells. The TCR comes from a man aged 30-40 years in good health. The chain recombines TRBV7-9 with TRBJ2-1; D could derive from TRBD1 or TRBD2 (5 bases each). The CDR3 DNA sequence: TGTGCCAGCACCCAGCCCGGGGCCAATGAGCAGTTCTTC. It encodes CASTQPGANEQFF. Full variable domain (remainder filled in from reference TRBV7-9 and TRBJ2-1): DTGVSQNPRHKITKRGQNVTFRCDPISEHNRLYWYRQTLGQGPEFLTYFQNEAQLEKSRLLSDRFSAERPKGSFSTLEIQRTEQGDSAMYLCASTQPGANEQFFGPGTRLTVL.